This TCR beta chain was recovered during a study of Ad26.COV2.S vaccination and SARS-CoV-2 variants. On the study more broadly: The donor participated in the COV1001 trial, in its Ad26.COV2.S arm. Intramuscular Ad26.COV2.S at 5x10^10 or 1x10^11 viral particles. Whole-study findings and limits: Vaccine and placebo recipients had comparable breadth of non-spike TCRs. Spike-specific responses of CD8+ and CD4+ T cells were reported to display substantial breadth after vaccination.

With respect to this clone: No antigen is known for it.

The sample's treatment: some 20 received Ad26.COV2.S at low or high dose, single or two shots; a few received placebo; per-sample allocation not given. It was on day 63 after the first vaccine or placebo injection that samples were taken. CDR1 MNHEY and CDR2 SMNVEV come from the germline V gene (reference sequence). CDR3 length equals 13 residues. Trimming left V 8 bases short and J 4 bases short, with 11 bases between. The method was immunoSEQ multiplex PCR; TCRdb's version includes in-frame clones alone and lacks a portion of them. The profile shows about 430,000 clones, about nine tenths of them singletons.

Sequences were derived from peripheral blood, sampled in a trial of Ad26.COV2.S vaccine versus placebo. The V call is TRBV27, the J call TRBJ1-4; possible D gene TRBD1, 5 bases. The origin of this receptor is a person aged 18-60 years who received the Ad26.COV2.S COVID-19 vaccine or a placebo. The CDR3 nucleotides are TGTGCCAGCGGGACCGCTTTTAATGAAAAACTGTTTTTT. Translation gives CASGTAFNEKLFF.